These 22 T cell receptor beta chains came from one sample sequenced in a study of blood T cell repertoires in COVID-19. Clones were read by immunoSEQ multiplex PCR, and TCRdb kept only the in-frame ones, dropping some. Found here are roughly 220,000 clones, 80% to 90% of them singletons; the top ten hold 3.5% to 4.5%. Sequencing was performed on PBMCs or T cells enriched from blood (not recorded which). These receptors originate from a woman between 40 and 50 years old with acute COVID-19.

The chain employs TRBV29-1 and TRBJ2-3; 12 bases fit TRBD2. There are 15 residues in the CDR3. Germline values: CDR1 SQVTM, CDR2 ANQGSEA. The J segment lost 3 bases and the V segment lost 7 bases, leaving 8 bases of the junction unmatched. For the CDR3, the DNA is TGCAGCGGTACGACTAGCGGGAGTTGGACAGATACGCAGTATTTT. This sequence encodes CSGTTSGSWTDTQYF.

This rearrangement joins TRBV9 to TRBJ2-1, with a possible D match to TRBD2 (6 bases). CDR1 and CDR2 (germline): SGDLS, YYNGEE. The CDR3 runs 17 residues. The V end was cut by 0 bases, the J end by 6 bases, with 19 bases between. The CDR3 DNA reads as TGTGCCAGCAGCGTAGCCGGAGGCGGGATGGGTTTCAATGAGCAGTTCTTC. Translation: CASSVAGGGMGFNEQFF. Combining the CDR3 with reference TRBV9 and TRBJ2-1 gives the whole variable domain DSGVTQTPKHLITATGQRVTLRCSPRSGDLSVYWYQQSLDQGLQFLIQYYNGEERAKGNILERFSAQQFPDLHSELNLSSLELGDSALYFCASSVAGGGMGFNEQFFGPGTRLTVL.

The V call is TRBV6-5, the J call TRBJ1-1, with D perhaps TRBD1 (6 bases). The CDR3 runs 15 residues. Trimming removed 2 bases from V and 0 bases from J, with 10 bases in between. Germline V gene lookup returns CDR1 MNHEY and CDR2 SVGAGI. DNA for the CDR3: TGTGCCAGCAGTTACGGACAGCTCATGAACACTGAAGCTTTCTTT. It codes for CASSYGQLMNTEAFF.

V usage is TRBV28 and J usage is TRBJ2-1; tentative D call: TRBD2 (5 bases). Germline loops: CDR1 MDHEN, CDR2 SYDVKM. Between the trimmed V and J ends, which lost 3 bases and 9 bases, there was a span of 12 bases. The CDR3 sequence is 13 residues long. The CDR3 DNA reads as TGTGCCAGCAGTTTCGGCGGGCTCGGTGAGCAGTTCTTC. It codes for CASSFGGLGEQFF.

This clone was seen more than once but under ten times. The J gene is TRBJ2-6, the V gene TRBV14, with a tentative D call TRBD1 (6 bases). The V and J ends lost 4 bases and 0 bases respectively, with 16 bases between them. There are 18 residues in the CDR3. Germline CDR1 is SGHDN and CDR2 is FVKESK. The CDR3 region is CASSRTVSRYSGANVLTF. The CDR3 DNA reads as TGTGCCAGCAGCCGGACAGTGTCCCGTTACTCTGGGGCCAACGTCCTGACTTTC.

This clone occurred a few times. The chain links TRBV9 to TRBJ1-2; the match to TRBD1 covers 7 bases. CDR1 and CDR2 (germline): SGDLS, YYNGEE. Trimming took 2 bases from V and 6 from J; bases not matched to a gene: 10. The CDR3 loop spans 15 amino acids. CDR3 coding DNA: TGTGCCAGCAGCGTTCTAATGACAGGGCAGAATGGCTACACCTTC. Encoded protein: CASSVLMTGQNGYTF.

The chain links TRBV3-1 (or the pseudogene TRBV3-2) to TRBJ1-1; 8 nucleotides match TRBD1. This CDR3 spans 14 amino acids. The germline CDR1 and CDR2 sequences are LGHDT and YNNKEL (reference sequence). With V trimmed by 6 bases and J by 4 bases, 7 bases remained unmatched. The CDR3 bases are TGTGCCAGCAGTTTTGGACAGGGCAGCACTGAAGCTTTCTTT. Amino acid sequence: CASSFGQGSTEAFF.

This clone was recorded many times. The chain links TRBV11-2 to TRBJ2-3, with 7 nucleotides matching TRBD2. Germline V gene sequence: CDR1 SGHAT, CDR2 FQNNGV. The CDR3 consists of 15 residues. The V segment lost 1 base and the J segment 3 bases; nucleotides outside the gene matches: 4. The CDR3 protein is CASSLVSAGTDTQYF. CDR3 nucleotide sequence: TGTGCCAGCAGCTTAGTTTCAGCGGGGACAGATACGCAGTATTTT.

Here the CDR3 reads CASSLRDSGNTIYF. The DNA of the CDR3 is TGTGCCAGCAGTTTGCGTGATTCTGGAAACACCATATATTTT. V is TRBV28 and J is TRBJ1-3; D remains ambiguous. The V end lost 3 bases, the J end lost 1 base, and 7 bases lay between the germline ends. CDR3 size: 14 residues. The germline V gene has CDR1 MDHEN and CDR2 SYDVKM. Combining the CDR3 with reference TRBV28 and TRBJ1-3 gives the whole variable domain DVKVTQSSRYLVKRTGEKVFLECVQDMDHENMFWYRQDPGLGLRLIYFSYDVKMKEKGDIPEGYSVSREKKERFSLILESASTNQTSMYLCASSLRDSGNTIYFGEGSWLTVV.

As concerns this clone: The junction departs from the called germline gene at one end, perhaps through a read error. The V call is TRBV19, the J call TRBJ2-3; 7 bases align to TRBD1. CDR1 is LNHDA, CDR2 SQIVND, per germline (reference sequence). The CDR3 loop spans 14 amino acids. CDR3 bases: TGTGCCAGTAGTATGTTCGGACAGGCCGTTTCCCAGGGTTTT. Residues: CASSMFGQAVSQGF.

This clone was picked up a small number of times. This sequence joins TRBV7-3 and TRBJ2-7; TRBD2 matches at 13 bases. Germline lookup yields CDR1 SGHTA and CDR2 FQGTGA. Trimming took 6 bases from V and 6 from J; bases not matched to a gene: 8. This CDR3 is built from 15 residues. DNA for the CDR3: TGTGCCAGCAGTCAAACTAGCGGGAGGGGGTCCGAGCAGTACTTC. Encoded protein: CASSQTSGRGSEQYF.

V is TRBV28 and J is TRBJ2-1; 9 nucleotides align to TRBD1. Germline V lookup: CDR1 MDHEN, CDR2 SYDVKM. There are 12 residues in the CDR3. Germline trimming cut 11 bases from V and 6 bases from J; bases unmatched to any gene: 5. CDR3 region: CALQGASNEQFF. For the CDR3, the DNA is TGTGCCCTACAGGGGGCAAGCAATGAGCAGTTCTTC.

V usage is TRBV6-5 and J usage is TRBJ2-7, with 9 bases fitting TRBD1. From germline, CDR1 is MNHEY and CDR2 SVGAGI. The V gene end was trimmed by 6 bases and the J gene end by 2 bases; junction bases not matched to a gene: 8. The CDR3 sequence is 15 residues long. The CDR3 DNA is TGTGCCAGCAGGCCACTGACAGGGGGTACCTACGAGCAGTACTTC. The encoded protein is CASRPLTGGTYEQYF.

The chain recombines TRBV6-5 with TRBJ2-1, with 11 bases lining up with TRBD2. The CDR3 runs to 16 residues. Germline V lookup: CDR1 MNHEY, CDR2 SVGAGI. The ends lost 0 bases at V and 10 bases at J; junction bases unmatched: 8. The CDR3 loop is CASSYSIIAGGDEQFF. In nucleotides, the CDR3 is TGTGCCAGCAGTTACTCGATAATAGCGGGAGGGGACGAGCAGTTCTTC.

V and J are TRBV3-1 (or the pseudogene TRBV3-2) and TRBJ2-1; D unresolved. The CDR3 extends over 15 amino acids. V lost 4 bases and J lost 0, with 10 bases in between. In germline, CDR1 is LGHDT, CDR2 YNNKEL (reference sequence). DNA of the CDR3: TGTGCCAGCAGCCCCGAGGTTGCCTCCTACAATGAGCAGTTCTTC. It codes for CASSPEVASYNEQFF.

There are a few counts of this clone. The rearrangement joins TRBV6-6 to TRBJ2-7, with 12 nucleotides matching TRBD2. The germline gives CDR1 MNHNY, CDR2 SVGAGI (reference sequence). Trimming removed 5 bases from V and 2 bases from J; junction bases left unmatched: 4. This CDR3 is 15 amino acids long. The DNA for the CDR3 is TGTGCCAGCAGTCCGGGACTAGCGGGCACCTACGAGCAGTACTTC. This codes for CASSPGLAGTYEQYF.

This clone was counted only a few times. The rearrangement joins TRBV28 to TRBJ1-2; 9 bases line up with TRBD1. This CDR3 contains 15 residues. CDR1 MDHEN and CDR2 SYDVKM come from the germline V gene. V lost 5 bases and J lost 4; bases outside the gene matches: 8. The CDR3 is CASSPGTGRSYGYTF. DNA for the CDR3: TGTGCCAGCAGTCCGGGGACAGGGCGTAGCTATGGCTACACCTTC.

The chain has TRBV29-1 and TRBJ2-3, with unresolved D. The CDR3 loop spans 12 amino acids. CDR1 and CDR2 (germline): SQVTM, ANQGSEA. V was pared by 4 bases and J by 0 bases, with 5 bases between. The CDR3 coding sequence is TGCAGCGTTGGGAGCAGCACAGATACGCAGTATTTT. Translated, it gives CSVGSSTDTQYF.

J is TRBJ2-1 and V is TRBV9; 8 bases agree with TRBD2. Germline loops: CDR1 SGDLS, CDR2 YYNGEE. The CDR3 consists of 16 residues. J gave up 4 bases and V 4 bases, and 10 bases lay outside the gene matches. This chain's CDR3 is CASSLTAGALYNEQFF. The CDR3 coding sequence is TGTGCCAGCAGCCTAACAGCGGGAGCACTGTACAATGAGCAGTTCTTC.

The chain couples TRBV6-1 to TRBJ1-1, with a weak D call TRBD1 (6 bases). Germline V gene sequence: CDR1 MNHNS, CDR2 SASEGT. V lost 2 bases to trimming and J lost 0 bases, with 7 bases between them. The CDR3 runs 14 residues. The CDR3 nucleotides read TGTGCCAGCAGTGAAACAGGGTTGAACACTGAAGCTTTCTTT. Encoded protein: CASSETGLNTEAFF.

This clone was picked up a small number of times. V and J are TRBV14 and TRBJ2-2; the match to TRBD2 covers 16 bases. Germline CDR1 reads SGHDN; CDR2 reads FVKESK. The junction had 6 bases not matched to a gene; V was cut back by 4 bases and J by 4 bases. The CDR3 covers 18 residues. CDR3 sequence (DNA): TGTGCCAGCAGCCGGTTGGGACTAGCGGGAGGGATCACCGGGGAGCTGTTTTTT. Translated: CASSRLGLAGGITGELFF.

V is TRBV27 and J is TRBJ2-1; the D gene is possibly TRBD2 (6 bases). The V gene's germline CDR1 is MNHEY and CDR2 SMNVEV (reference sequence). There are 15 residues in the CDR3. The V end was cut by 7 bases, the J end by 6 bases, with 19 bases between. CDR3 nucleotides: TGTGCCAGCACCCTCTCGGGAGTGGTAAGCAATGAGCAGTTCTTC. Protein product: CASTLSGVVSNEQFF.